The 19 T cell receptor beta chains below come from one sample, sequenced in a study of blood T cell repertoires in COVID-19. Repertoires were generated with immunoSEQ multiplex PCR, while TCRdb's copy carries only in-frame clones and drops some. The table includes 150,000 to 200,000 clones, 83% detected once. The material sequenced was peripheral blood. All receptors derive from a human donor in a cohort sampled during active COVID-19.

The rearrangement links TRBV10-3 to TRBJ1-6, with TRBD1 as a possible D gene (6 bases). V shed 11 bases and J shed 5 bases, with 16 bases lying between them. Germline V gene sequence: CDR1 ENHRY, CDR2 SYGVKD. This CDR3 region has 14 residues. CDR3 residues: CAASQGANNSPLHF. The DNA of the CDR3 is TGTGCCGCCTCACAGGGCGCTAATAATTCACCCCTCCACTTT.

The CDR3 loop is CASLGTGHTGELFF. The DNA of the CDR3 is TGTGCCAGCCTCGGGACAGGGCACACCGGGGAGCTGTTTTTT. The chain uses TRBV6-5 and TRBJ2-2, with TRBD1 identical over 9 bases. CDR3 length: 14 amino acids. The germline gives CDR1 MNHEY, CDR2 SVGAGI. The V gene end was trimmed by 8 bases and the J gene end by 3 bases; junction bases not matched to a gene: 4.

The chain employs TRBV27 and TRBJ2-7; D is uncertain. The CDR3 consists of 15 residues. V lost 0 bases to trimming and J lost 2 bases, with 11 bases between them. Looked up from germline, CDR1 is MNHEY and CDR2 is SMNVEV (reference sequence). CDR3 loop: CASSLSYGPPYEQYF. The CDR3 coding sequence is TGTGCCAGCAGTTTATCTTATGGGCCACCCTACGAGCAGTACTTC.

The chain recombines TRBV19 with TRBJ2-1; 7 bases map to TRBD1. Germline V gene sequence: CDR1 LNHDA, CDR2 SQIVND (reference sequence). The CDR3 contains 16 residues. Trimming at V came to 4 bases and at J to 5 bases, leaving 11 bases not matched to a gene. CDR3: CASSTGTVPGHNEQFF. In DNA, the CDR3 is TGTGCCAGTAGTACCGGGACAGTCCCTGGGCACAATGAGCAGTTCTTC.

The chain joins TRBV3-1 (or the pseudogene TRBV3-2) to TRBJ2-7; 9 bases align to TRBD1. Germline-derived CDR1 and CDR2 are LGHDT and YNNKEL (reference sequence). The CDR3 contains 13 residues. V dropped 5 bases and J dropped 4; count of bases not matched to a gene: 3. CDR3 protein: CASSYDRGYEQYF. The CDR3 DNA follows: TGTGCCAGCAGCTACGACAGGGGGTACGAGCAGTACTTC.

The chain combines TRBV4-3 with TRBJ2-5; tentative D call: TRBD2 (6 bases). The CDR3 contains 15 residues. Trimming shortened V by 0 bases and J by 5 bases, and 13 bases separated the two germline ends. The germline CDR1 and CDR2 sequences are LGHNA and YSLEER. The CDR3 protein is CASSQDFGGRETQYF. In nucleotides, the CDR3 is TGCGCCAGCAGCCAAGACTTCGGGGGTAGGGAGACCCAGTACTTC.

The chain carries TRBV7-8 and TRBJ2-7; D call uncertain. Trimming shortened V by 5 bases and J by 4 bases, and 6 bases separated the two germline ends. Germline V gene lookup returns CDR1 SGHVS and CDR2 FQNEAQ. This CDR3 has 11 amino acids. CDR3 bases: TGTGCCAGCAGCGTACAGTACGAGCAGTACTTC. Translated, it gives CASSVQYEQYF.

Here the CDR3 DNA reads TGTGCCAGCAGTAGGACAAGCCTCAATCAGCCCCAGCATTTT. It is translated as CASSRTSLNQPQHF. The chain links TRBV6-2 or TRBV6-3 to TRBJ1-5, with D perhaps TRBD1 (5 bases). CDR3 length equals 14 residues. V was pared by 5 bases and J by 3 bases, with 11 bases between. The germline V gene encodes CDR1 MNHEY and CDR2 SVGEGT.

This clone was detected only once. This rearrangement joins TRBV5-8 to TRBJ1-1; no clear D. CDR1 is SGHTS, CDR2 YDEGEE, per germline. Between the trimmed V and J ends, which lost 1 base and 4 bases, there was a span of 11 bases. The CDR3 extends over 14 amino acids. The CDR3 nucleotides read TGTGCCAGCAGCTTGAAACTCTCGGGCACTGAAGCTTTCTTT. Translation: CASSLKLSGTEAFF.

This clone was observed a single time. The CDR3 is CATAYSGTGSYEQYF. CDR3 in DNA: TGCGCCACTGCGTATTCCGGGACAGGGTCCTACGAGCAGTACTTC. This chain joins TRBV10-2 and TRBJ2-7; 9 nucleotides agree with TRBD1. V shed 10 bases and J 1 base; nucleotides not matched to a gene: 11. The CDR3 loop spans 15 amino acids. The V gene's germline CDR1 is WSHSY and CDR2 SAAADI.

The chain has TRBV7-2 and TRBJ1-4, with D possibly TRBD1 on 6 matching bases. Germline V CDR1 and CDR2: SGHTA, FQGNSA. The V end was cut by 5 bases, the J end by 4 bases, with 11 bases between. The CDR3 totals 14 residues. CDR3 in amino acids: CASSQDSLNEKLFF. DNA for the CDR3: TGTGCCAGCAGCCAGGACAGTCTTAATGAAAAACTGTTTTTT. Full variable domain (missing parts from reference TRBV7-2 and TRBJ1-4): GAGVSQSPSNKVTEKGKDVELRCDPISGHTALYWYRQSLGQGLEFLIYFQGNSAPDKSGLPSDRFSAERTGGSVSTLTIQRTQQEDSAVYLCASSQDSLNEKLFFGSGTQLSVL.

V is TRBV11-2 and J is TRBJ1-1; 9 nucleotides agree with TRBD1. The CDR3 spans 13 residues. Looked up from germline, CDR1 is SGHAT and CDR2 is FQNNGV. Trimming cost V 6 bases and J 5 bases; bases outside gene matches: 4. CDR3 sequence reads: CASSTGTGTEAFF. The DNA for the CDR3 is TGTGCCAGCAGTACCGGGACAGGGACTGAAGCTTTCTTT.

V usage is TRBV5-4 and J usage is TRBJ2-7, with 11 bases fitting TRBD1. After removal of 4 bases from V and 5 bases from J, the junction contained 2 bases not matched to a gene. The CDR3 sequence is 13 residues long. Per the germline V gene, CDR1 is SGHNT and CDR2 is YYREEE (reference sequence). CDR3 amino acids: CASSAGQGDEQYF. CDR3 nucleotides: TGTGCCAGCAGCGCGGGACAGGGGGACGAGCAGTACTTC.

CDR3 residues: CASRTGSRGNQPQHF. CDR3 DNA sequence: TGTGCCAGCAGAACAGGGTCTCGGGGCAATCAGCCCCAGCATTTT. The rearrangement links TRBV6-5 to TRBJ1-5, with D perhaps matching TRBD1 (6 bases). Per the germline V gene, CDR1 is MNHEY and CDR2 is SVGAGI. The CDR3 runs to 15 residues. Trimming took 6 bases from V and 2 from J, leaving 14 bases between them.

J is TRBJ1-6 and V is TRBV4-2, with D tentatively TRBD1 (5 bases). Trimming took off 0 bases at V and 10 bases at J, with 10 bases between the two ends. Per germline, CDR1 LGHNA and CDR2 YNFKEQ. The CDR3 consists of 14 residues. This CDR3 reads CASSQDEGRSPLHF. The CDR3 DNA sequence: TGTGCCAGCAGCCAAGATGAGGGGAGGTCACCCCTCCACTTT.

This chain connects TRBV2 to TRBJ1-3; a weak D match, TRBD1 (6 bases). Trimming took off 6 bases at V and 0 bases at J, with 9 bases between the two ends. Germline V gene lookup returns CDR1 SNHLY and CDR2 FYNNEI. The CDR3 contains 14 residues. The CDR3 sequence is CASRDSGSGNTIYF. DNA of the CDR3: TGTGCCAGCAGGGACAGCGGCTCTGGAAACACCATATATTTT.

This clone was counted a single time. This rearrangement joins TRBV6-5 to TRBJ1-1; a weak D match, TRBD1 (5 bases). Deletions cut 6 bases from V and 0 bases from J, with 11 bases between. In germline, CDR1 is MNHEY, CDR2 SVGAGI. CDR3 length: 14 residues. The CDR3: CASSSTGVNTEAFF. The DNA of the CDR3 is TGTGCCAGCAGCTCTACAGGAGTGAACACTGAAGCTTTCTTT.

V gene TRBV6-2 or TRBV6-3 combines with J gene TRBJ2-5; TRBD1 matches 10 bases. Germline trimming cut 5 bases from V and 4 bases from J; bases unmatched to any gene: 4. The CDR3 covers 14 residues. The V gene's germline CDR1 is MNHEY and CDR2 SVGEGT. The DNA of the CDR3 is TGTGCCAGCAGTAACGGACAGGGGGTAGAGACCCAGTACTTC. Translating gives CASSNGQGVETQYF.

The rearrangement joins TRBV18 to TRBJ2-5; D is perhaps TRBD2 (7 bases). V lost 3 bases to trimming and J lost 5 bases, with 13 bases between them. The CDR3 has 14 amino acids. The germline V gene has CDR1 KGHSH and CDR2 LQKENI. CDR3 sequence: CASSPGAGVETQYF. The CDR3 region has the DNA TGTGCCAGCTCACCGGGGGCGGGAGTGGAGACCCAGTACTTC.